The source of this TCR beta chain is a study of cytomegalovirus exposure and HLA in healthy donors. Findings and caveats of the study: Later work showed greater clonal expansion in HLA-associated TCR beta chains than in equally common others. Analysis performed later found roughly 17,000 TCR beta sequences associated with HLA alleles at 0.05 false discovery rate.

Primers for the PCR totalled 60 Vbeta and 13 Jbeta. Libraries were prepared by immunoSEQ multiplex PCR; TCRdb keeps only in-frame clonotypes and omits some of them. The sample holds some 150,000 clones, roughly 9.6% seen once. All donors participated as healthy donors of bone marrow. Germline V gene lookup returns CDR1 SGHRS and CDR2 YFSETQ. CDR3 length equals 15 residues. The V and J ends lost 6 bases and 0 bases, in that order; junction bases with no gene match: 2. This clone was picked up a small number of times. Antigen: not known. The sequencing sample was made of PBMCs. J is TRBJ2-6 and V is TRBV5-1; 8 bases fit TRBD2. The source is a woman aged 35 to 49 in good health and CMV-seropositive. CDR3 in DNA: TGCGCCAGCACGCGGGAGGCCTCTGGGGCCAACGTCCTGACTTTC. It specifies CASTREASGANVLTF.